This T cell receptor (beta chain) was sequenced for a study of cytomegalovirus exposure and HLA in healthy donors. The germline V gene has CDR1 SEHNR and CDR2 FQNEAQ (reference sequence). The CDR3 length is 18 residues. Of note for this clone: The junction shows a germline mismatch at one end, possibly a read error.

With 60 Vbeta and 13 Jbeta primers, the PCR was carried out. Method: immunoSEQ multiplex PCR; TCRdb's copy keeps in-frame clones and lacks some. The sample carries more than 20,000 clones, 70% to 80% recorded once. The V and J genes are TRBV7-9 and TRBJ2-1, with D tentatively TRBD2 (6 bases). Specimen: PBMCs. This receptor was identified in a man in his sixties in good health and CMV-seronegative. This chain's CDR3 is CSSSPRRGKTSSYNEQFF. CDR3 DNA sequence: TGTTCCAGCAGCCCTCGGCGGGGCAAAACAAGCTCCTACAATGAGCAGTTCTTC.